The rows below give T cell receptor beta chains drawn from one sample of a study of early T cells in non-severe SARS-CoV-2 infection. In TCRdb, the 5' RACE reads were re-called with MiXCR into one record per CDR3 protein. The table lists about 90,000 distinct CDR3 sequences, around 12% of them singletons, with approximately 4.4% in the top ten. This specimen was whole blood, taken at baseline. The receptors were sampled from an adult who was a healthcare worker with PCR-confirmed SARS-CoV-2 infection or an uninfected control (not recorded which). Both conserved end residues are part of each CDR3. The D gene is left open where the match is weak. Rows may omit the clone size; those that give it use once, few, many or a size class.

cdr3_length: 17
j_call: TRBJ2-1
clone_size: many
v_call: TRBV6-2/TRBV6-3
d_call: .
cdr3_aa: CASSYSSPQGIYNEQFF
cdr3_nt: TGTGCCAGCAGTTACTCCTCACCGCAGGGTATATACAATGAGCAGTTCTTC

cdr3_length: 15
j_call: TRBJ1-5
clone_size: .
v_call: TRBV5-1
d_call: .
cdr3_aa: CASAADSSINQPQHF
cdr3_nt: TGCGCCAGCGCAGCGGACTCCTCAATTAATCAGCCCCAGCATTTT

cdr3_length: 15
j_call: TRBJ1-5
clone_size: .
v_call: TRBV3-1
d_call: .
cdr3_aa: CASEQGGADNQPQHF
cdr3_nt: TGTGCCAGCGAACAGGGAGGGGCTGACAATCAGCCCCAGCATTTT

cdr3_length: 17
j_call: TRBJ2-3
clone_size: many
v_call: TRBV9
d_call: TRBD2
cdr3_aa: CASSATSGSLGTDTQYF
cdr3_nt: TGTGCCAGCAGCGCCACTAGCGGGAGTTTGGGCACAGATACGCAGTATTTT

cdr3_length: 15
j_call: TRBJ2-7
clone_size: .
v_call: TRBV2
d_call: .
cdr3_aa: CASSAGGWNDSEQYF
cdr3_nt: TGTGCCAGCAGCGCAGGAGGGTGGAATGACTCCGAGCAGTACTTC

cdr3_length: 17
j_call: TRBJ1-4
clone_size: few
v_call: TRBV12-3/TRBV12-4
d_call: TRBD1
cdr3_aa: CASSYRDRDESEEKLFF
cdr3_nt: TGTGCCAGCAGTTACCGGGACAGGGACGAGAGCGAAGAAAAACTGTTTTTT

cdr3_length: 14
j_call: TRBJ1-4
clone_size: .
v_call: TRBV28
d_call: .
cdr3_aa: CASSPGAGDEKLFF
cdr3_nt: TGTGCCAGCAGTCCCGGGGCAGGGGATGAAAAACTGTTTTTT

cdr3_length: 11
j_call: TRBJ2-2
clone_size: many
v_call: TRBV12-3/TRBV12-4
d_call: .
cdr3_aa: CASSASGELFF
cdr3_nt: TGTGCCAGCAGCGCTTCCGGGGAGCTGTTTTTT

cdr3_length: 10
j_call: TRBJ2-4
clone_size: few
v_call: TRBV30
d_call: .
cdr3_aa: CAWDQNIQYF
cdr3_nt: TGTGCCTGGGACCAGAACATTCAGTACTTC

cdr3_length: 18
j_call: TRBJ1-3
clone_size: many
v_call: TRBV27
d_call: TRBD1
cdr3_aa: CASSLPYHRTGEGNTIYF
cdr3_nt: TGTGCCAGCAGTTTACCATACCATCGAACAGGGGAAGGGAACACCATATATTTT

cdr3_length: 14
j_call: TRBJ1-2
clone_size: many
v_call: TRBV30
d_call: .
cdr3_aa: CAWSWGLDQYGYTF
cdr3_nt: TGTGCCTGGAGTTGGGGGCTTGACCAGTATGGCTACACCTTC

cdr3_length: 15
j_call: TRBJ1-6
clone_size: few
v_call: TRBV18
d_call: TRBD1
cdr3_aa: CASSTGQGRRSPLHF
cdr3_nt: TGTGCCAGCTCAACTGGACAGGGTCGACGATCACCCCTCCACTTT

cdr3_length: 13
j_call: TRBJ1-4
clone_size: many
v_call: TRBV2
d_call: .
cdr3_aa: CASSGDQGEKLFF
cdr3_nt: TGTGCCAGCAGTGGGGACCAGGGGGAAAAACTGTTTTTT

cdr3_length: 15
j_call: TRBJ1-5
clone_size: .
v_call: TRBV10-3
d_call: TRBD1
cdr3_aa: CAISEGSPGGQPQQF
cdr3_nt: TGTGCCATCAGTGAGGGTTCCCCAGGGGGTCAGCCCCAGCAATTT

cdr3_length: 15
j_call: TRBJ1-6
clone_size: .
v_call: TRBV27
d_call: TRBD1
cdr3_aa: CASSPARDRPSPLHF
cdr3_nt: TGTGCCAGCAGTCCGGCCAGGGACAGGCCTTCACCCCTCCACTTT

cdr3_length: 14
j_call: TRBJ2-1
clone_size: many
v_call: TRBV11-2
d_call: .
cdr3_aa: CASSLGRVANEQFF
cdr3_nt: TGTGCCAGCAGCTTAGGGCGCGTCGCGAATGAGCAGTTCTTC

cdr3_length: 15
j_call: TRBJ1-6
clone_size: many
v_call: TRBV7-9
d_call: TRBD1
cdr3_aa: CASSPQQGNNSPLHF
cdr3_nt: TGTGCCAGCAGCCCTCAACAGGGGAATAATTCACCCCTCCACTTT

cdr3_length: 14
j_call: TRBJ1-1
clone_size: few
v_call: TRBV9
d_call: .
cdr3_aa: CASSPATTRAEAFF
cdr3_nt: TGTGCCAGCAGCCCCGCTACAACTAGGGCTGAAGCTTTCTTT

cdr3_length: 14
j_call: TRBJ1-3
clone_size: .
v_call: TRBV10-2
d_call: .
cdr3_aa: CASSERGFGNTIYF
cdr3_nt: TGCGCCAGCAGTGAACGGGGATTTGGAAACACCATATATTTT

cdr3_length: 15
j_call: TRBJ2-3
clone_size: .
v_call: TRBV3-1
d_call: .
cdr3_aa: CASSPSGTGTDTQYF
cdr3_nt: TGTGCCAGCAGCCCTAGCGGGACAGGGACAGATACGCAGTATTTT

cdr3_length: 12
j_call: TRBJ2-7
clone_size: .
v_call: TRBV30
d_call: .
cdr3_aa: CAWSPNLSVEYF
cdr3_nt: TGTGCCTGGAGTCCTAATTTATCCGTGGAGTACTTC

cdr3_length: 15
j_call: TRBJ2-2
clone_size: many
v_call: TRBV12-3/TRBV12-4
d_call: .
cdr3_aa: CASSPWGSPTGELFF
cdr3_nt: TGTGCCAGCAGCCCTTGGGGGTCCCCTACCGGGGAGCTGTTTTTT

cdr3_length: 16
j_call: TRBJ2-3
clone_size: few
v_call: TRBV5-1
d_call: TRBD2
cdr3_aa: CASSSRLAGSTDTQYF
cdr3_nt: TGCGCCAGCAGCTCTAGACTAGCGGGTAGCACAGATACGCAGTATTTT

cdr3_length: 11
j_call: TRBJ2-2
clone_size: .
v_call: TRBV11-2
d_call: .
cdr3_aa: CASSPTGELFF
cdr3_nt: TGTGCCAGCAGCCCCACCGGGGAGCTGTTTTTT

cdr3_length: 11
j_call: TRBJ2-1
clone_size: few
v_call: TRBV7-9
d_call: .
cdr3_aa: CASRYYNEQFF
cdr3_nt: TGTGCCAGCAGATACTACAATGAGCAGTTCTTC

cdr3_length: 14
j_call: TRBJ2-7
clone_size: many
v_call: TRBV7-8
d_call: .
cdr3_aa: CASSNGIASYEQYF
cdr3_nt: TGTGCCAGCAGCAACGGGATCGCGTCCTACGAGCAGTACTTC

cdr3_length: 14
j_call: TRBJ2-7
clone_size: .
v_call: TRBV25-1
d_call: .
cdr3_aa: CASSGSGRYYEQYF
cdr3_nt: TGTGCCAGCAGTGGGAGCGGGCGCTACTACGAGCAGTACTTC

cdr3_length: 13
j_call: TRBJ2-3
clone_size: many
v_call: TRBV27
d_call: TRBD1
cdr3_aa: CASSSTGPDTQYF
cdr3_nt: TGTGCCAGCAGTTCGACAGGGCCCGATACGCAGTATTTT

cdr3_length: 18
j_call: TRBJ2-2
clone_size: few
v_call: TRBV3-1
d_call: .
cdr3_aa: CASSHPWGDQRNTGELFF
cdr3_nt: TGTGCCAGCAGCCATCCGTGGGGGGACCAGAGGAACACCGGGGAGCTGTTTTTT

cdr3_length: 16
j_call: TRBJ2-7
clone_size: few
v_call: TRBV5-1
d_call: .
cdr3_aa: CASSQWWGLGGYEQYF
cdr3_nt: TGCGCCAGCAGCCAGTGGTGGGGCCTTGGAGGTTATGAGCAGTACTTC

cdr3_length: 11
j_call: TRBJ2-1
clone_size: few
v_call: TRBV29-1
d_call: .
cdr3_aa: CSVLSYNEQFF
cdr3_nt: TGCAGCGTCCTCTCATACAATGAGCAGTTCTTC

cdr3_length: 12
j_call: TRBJ2-3
clone_size: .
v_call: TRBV11-3
d_call: TRBD2
cdr3_aa: CASSLTSATQYF
cdr3_nt: TGTGCCAGCAGTCTGACTAGCGCAACGCAGTATTTT

cdr3_length: 16
j_call: TRBJ2-7
clone_size: few
v_call: TRBV7-2
d_call: TRBD2
cdr3_aa: CASSHRGGGGTYEQYF
cdr3_nt: TGTGCCAGCAGCCATCGGGGCGGGGGAGGAACCTACGAGCAGTACTTC

cdr3_length: 14
j_call: TRBJ1-2
clone_size: few
v_call: TRBV7-9
d_call: .
cdr3_aa: CASSSPERDYGYTF
cdr3_nt: TGTGCCAGCAGCTCCCCCGAAAGGGACTATGGCTACACCTTC

cdr3_length: 20
j_call: TRBJ2-1
clone_size: many
v_call: TRBV2
d_call: .
cdr3_aa: CASSEPVPPTISKWGNEQFF
cdr3_nt: TGTGCCAGCAGTGAACCGGTGCCCCCTACAATCTCAAAGTGGGGCAATGAGCAGTTCTTC

cdr3_length: 14
j_call: TRBJ2-3
clone_size: .
v_call: TRBV7-9
d_call: .
cdr3_aa: CASSWAASTDTQYF
cdr3_nt: TGTGCCAGCAGCTGGGCCGCAAGCACAGATACGCAGTATTTT

cdr3_length: 14
j_call: TRBJ1-2
clone_size: many
v_call: TRBV11-2
d_call: .
cdr3_aa: CASSLGITNYGYTF
cdr3_nt: TGTGCCAGCAGCCTGGGGATAACTAACTATGGCTACACCTTC

cdr3_length: 13
j_call: TRBJ2-2
clone_size: many
v_call: TRBV20-1
d_call: .
cdr3_aa: CSAFSTNTGELFF
cdr3_nt: TGCAGTGCTTTCAGCACAAACACCGGGGAGCTGTTTTTT

cdr3_length: 13
j_call: TRBJ1-1
clone_size: .
v_call: TRBV29-1
d_call: TRBD1
cdr3_aa: CSVLTGMNTEAFF
cdr3_nt: TGCAGCGTTTTGACAGGGATGAACACTGAAGCTTTCTTT

cdr3_length: 15
j_call: TRBJ2-2
clone_size: .
v_call: TRBV3-1
d_call: .
cdr3_aa: CASSPLVGTTGELFF
cdr3_nt: TGTGCCAGCAGCCCTCTCGTGGGGACGACCGGGGAGCTGTTTTTT